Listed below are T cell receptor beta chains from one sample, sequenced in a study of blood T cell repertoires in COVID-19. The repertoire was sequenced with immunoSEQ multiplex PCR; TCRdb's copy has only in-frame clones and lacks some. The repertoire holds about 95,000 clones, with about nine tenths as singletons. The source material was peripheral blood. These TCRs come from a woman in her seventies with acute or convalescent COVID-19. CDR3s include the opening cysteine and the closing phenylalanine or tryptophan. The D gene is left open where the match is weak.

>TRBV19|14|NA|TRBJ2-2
CASSPLPGVGELFF
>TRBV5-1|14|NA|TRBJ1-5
CASSSEGGNQPQHF
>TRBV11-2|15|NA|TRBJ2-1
CASSLVPGSYNEQFF
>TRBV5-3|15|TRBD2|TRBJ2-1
CARSLGLAGNNEQFF
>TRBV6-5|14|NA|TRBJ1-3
CASIRTASGNTIYF
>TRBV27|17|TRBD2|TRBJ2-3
CASSSRPAGAYTDTQYF
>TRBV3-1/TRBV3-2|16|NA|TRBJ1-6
CASSQVRGLDNSPLHF
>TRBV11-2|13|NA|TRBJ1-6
CASSSGIDSPLHF
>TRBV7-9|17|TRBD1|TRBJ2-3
CASSGGTGGHVADTQYF
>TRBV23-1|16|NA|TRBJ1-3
CASSPRWSSAGNTIYF
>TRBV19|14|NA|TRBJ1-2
CASSILSSYYGYTF
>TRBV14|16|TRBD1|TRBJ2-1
CASSQDGTGSHLEQFF
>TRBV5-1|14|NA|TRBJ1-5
CASSYEQGTQPQHF
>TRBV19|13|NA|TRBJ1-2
CASSWGGTEGYTF
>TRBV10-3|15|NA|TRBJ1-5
CAISEAGLESQPQHF
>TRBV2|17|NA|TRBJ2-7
CASSESAPGQSSYEQYF
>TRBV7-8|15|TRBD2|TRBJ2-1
CASSPSSGRGDEQFF
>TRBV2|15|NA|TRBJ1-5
CASSEFGQKNQPQHF
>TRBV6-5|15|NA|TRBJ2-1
CASSPTGGRSNEQFF
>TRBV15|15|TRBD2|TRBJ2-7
CATSRASGGSYEQYF
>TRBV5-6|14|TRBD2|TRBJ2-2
CASSFMGGTGELFF